Shown below are 13 T cell receptor beta chains from a single sample sequenced in a study of cytomegalovirus exposure and HLA in healthy donors. Amplification used 60 Vbeta primers and 13 Jbeta primers. TCRdb's table, derived via immunoSEQ multiplex PCR, lists solely in-frame clones and lacks some. The sample carries about 140,000 clones, roughly 80% recorded once. Sequencing was carried out using PBMCs. These receptors all stem from a woman between 25 and 40 years old in good health and CMV-seronegative.

The V call is TRBV6-4, the J call TRBJ2-3; TRBD1 matches at 8 bases. V was clipped by 5 bases and J by 2 bases; unmatched bases: 6. CDR1 MRHNA and CDR2 SNTAGT come from the germline V gene. The CDR3 loop spans 15 amino acids. This chain's CDR3 is CASSRRDRPTDTQYF. The CDR3 region has the DNA TGTGCCAGCAGTCGCCGGGACAGGCCCACAGATACGCAGTATTTT.

This clone showed up just once. V and J are TRBV6-6 and TRBJ2-5; tentatively, D is TRBD1 (6 bases). The CDR3 runs to 13 residues. CDR1 MNHNY and CDR2 SVGAGI come from the germline V gene (reference sequence). Trimming took off 5 bases at V and 5 bases at J, with 12 bases between the two ends. CDR3: CASSTQGGETQYF. The CDR3, as DNA: TGTGCCAGCAGTACACAGGGTGGGGAGACCCAGTACTTC.

The chain uses TRBV6-1 and TRBJ2-7; TRBD1 might be the D (7 bases). CDR1 is MNHNS and CDR2 is SASEGT in the germline V gene. V shed 7 bases and J shed 6 bases, with 10 bases lying between them. This CDR3 spans 11 amino acids. The CDR3 protein is CASTRGVEQYF. For the CDR3, the DNA is TGTGCCAGCACCAGGGGGGTCGAGCAGTACTTC.

The rearrangement uses TRBV19 and TRBJ1-1; D gene ambiguous. V lost 4 bases and J lost 3, with 6 bases in between. The CDR3 is 12 residues long. CDR1 and CDR2 (germline): LNHDA, SQIVND (reference sequence). The CDR3 loop reads CASSSGYTEAFF. The CDR3 DNA sequence: TGTGCCAGTAGTAGCGGTTACACTGAAGCTTTCTTT.

The chain has TRBV9 and TRBJ2-4; no definite D call. V was clipped by 3 bases and J by 3 bases, with 10 bases between them. CDR1 and CDR2 (germline): SGDLS, YYNGEE. This CDR3 has 14 residues. This CDR3 is CASSAGPLKNIQYF. The CDR3 DNA follows: TGTGCCAGCAGCGCGGGTCCGCTCAAAAACATTCAGTACTTC.

In its sample, this clone was seen once. The V gene is TRBV4-1, the J gene TRBJ2-1, with TRBD2 identical over 8 bases. With 2 bases clipped from V and 2 bases from J, the junction kept 8 bases outside the gene matches. This CDR3 contains 17 residues. Germline V gene data show CDR1 as MGHRA and CDR2 as YSYEKL. CDR3 in amino acids: CASSQLAGSPPYNEQFF. The CDR3 nucleotides are TGCGCCAGCAGCCAATTAGCGGGATCCCCTCCCTACAATGAGCAGTTCTTC.

The chain has TRBV7-6 and TRBJ2-3; D perhaps matches TRBD1 (5 bases). This CDR3 contains 14 residues. Germline-derived CDR1 and CDR2 are SGHVS and FNYEAQ. Trimming removed 2 bases from V and 4 bases from J, with 10 bases in between. The CDR3 DNA sequence: TGTGCCAGCAGCTTAAGCAGGGTTCCAGATACGCAGTATTTT. It yields the protein CASSLSRVPDTQYF.

This clone was counted only a few times. V gene TRBV5-1 combines with J gene TRBJ1-1; no clear D gene. Germline-derived CDR1 and CDR2 are SGHRS and YFSETQ. Trimming stripped 0 bases from V and 0 bases from J, with 9 bases between. This CDR3 contains 15 residues. DNA of the CDR3: TGCGCCAGCAGCTTGGCCAACGGTGTGAACACTGAAGCTTTCTTT. Translated: CASSLANGVNTEAFF.

This clone occurred a few times. The chain links TRBV10-1 to TRBJ1-1; 9 bases agree with TRBD1. The CDR3 loop spans 16 amino acids. Trimming cost V 6 bases and J 7 bases; bases outside gene matches: 15. CDR1 and CDR2 from the germline V gene are WNHNN and SYGVQD (reference sequence). The CDR3 loop is CASSAGTGIFKGEAFF. The CDR3 region has the DNA TGCGCCAGCAGCGCCGGGACAGGGATTTTCAAGGGTGAAGCTTTCTTT.

This chain joins TRBV5-4 and TRBJ2-7; 9 nucleotides agree with TRBD2. Germline assignment: CDR1 SGHNT and CDR2 YYREEE (reference sequence). CDR3 length: 13 amino acids. V was pared by 4 bases and J by 6 bases, with 5 bases of the junction left unmatched. The CDR3 nucleotides are TGTGCCAGCAGCCTTAGCGGGAGTCGCGAGCAGTACTTC. Protein: CASSLSGSREQYF.

This clone was seen a handful of times. The chain carries TRBV5-1 and TRBJ2-5; 7 positions match TRBD2. The V gene end was trimmed by 0 bases and the J gene end by 4 bases; junction bases not matched to a gene: 3. There are 14 residues in the CDR3. The germline V gene has CDR1 SGHRS and CDR2 YFSETQ. CDR3 DNA sequence: TGCGCCAGCAGCTTGGAAGGGAGGGGAGAGACCCAGTACTTC. It translates to CASSLEGRGETQYF.

The genes are TRBV2 and TRBJ2-1; a possible D gene is TRBD2 (5 bases). The CDR3 is 12 amino acids. The V gene lost 1 base and the J gene lost 7 bases, with 5 bases spanning the gap. CDR1 SNHLY and CDR2 FYNNEI come from the germline V gene. The CDR3 region has the DNA TGTGCCAGCAGTGAAGGGGAGAATGAGCAGTTCTTC. Its translation: CASSEGENEQFF.

J is TRBJ1-3 and V is TRBV7-6; possible D gene TRBD1, 5 bases. The CDR3 contains 15 residues. Germline-derived CDR1 and CDR2 are SGHVS and FNYEAQ. V was clipped by 5 bases and J by 1 base, with 12 bases between them. CDR3 coding DNA: TGTGCCAGCAGCCCTCGGGGGGGATCTGGAAACACCATATATTTT. Amino acids: CASSPRGGSGNTIYF.